The 25 T cell receptor beta chains below all came from one sample that was sequenced in a study of metastatic and nonmetastatic thyroid tumors. Every patient was untreated before thyroid surgery. TCRdb re-processed the PCR reads through MiXCR. The sample consists of about 12,000 clones, over 20% of them appearing once. What was sequenced was tumor tissue. The receptors here all came from a female donor with papillary thyroid cancer or a benign thyroid nodule (not recorded which). Some clones in this sample may be carry-over from other donors' samples.

The rearrangement uses TRBV6-1 and TRBJ2-5; 12 bases agree with TRBD2. Germline loops: CDR1 MNHNS, CDR2 SASEGT. J lost 5 bases, V lost 3 bases, and 4 bases had no gene match. The CDR3 is made up of 15 amino acids. CDR3: CASSELAGGPETQYF. The CDR3 DNA is TGTGCCAGCAGTGAGCTAGCGGGAGGGCCGGAGACCCAGTACTTC.

The rearrangement joins TRBV20-1 to TRBJ2-7, with 8 bases fitting TRBD1. V was clipped by 0 bases and J by 4 bases; unmatched bases: 8. Germline V gene data show CDR1 as DFQATT and CDR2 as SNEGSKA (reference sequence). This CDR3 has 15 residues. CDR3 residues: CSARDTGGGGYEQYF. For the CDR3, the DNA is TGCAGTGCTAGAGATACAGGGGGAGGAGGTTACGAGCAGTACTTC.

On this clone itself: This may stem from a read error, because a much larger clone lies one nucleotide away. The sample has other DNA sequences that encode this CDR3 too. The V and J genes are TRBV20-1 and TRBJ2-3; 8 bases map to TRBD2. Germline V gene data show CDR1 as DFQATT and CDR2 as SNEGSKA (reference sequence). CDR3 length: 17 residues. The CDR3 protein is CSARDLIAGTSTGTQYF. CDR3 in DNA: TGCAGTGCTAGAGATCTTATAGCGGGAACTAGCACAGGTACGCAGTATTTT.

This clone is deemed large. The chain links TRBV12-3 or TRBV12-4 to TRBJ1-1; tentative D call: TRBD1 (5 bases). CDR3 length: 14 residues. The V and J ends lost 2 bases and 4 bases respectively, with 11 bases between them. In DNA, the CDR3 is TGTGCCAGCAGTTTATTGGGAGGGGCCACTGAAGCTTTCTTT. Encoded protein: CASSLLGGATEAFF.

This clone occurred a few times. The gene calls are TRBV19 and TRBJ1-6; D unclear. The CDR3 loop spans 14 amino acids. Trimming took 4 bases from V and 8 from J, leaving 12 bases between them. Germline values: CDR1 LNHDA, CDR2 SQIVND (reference sequence). CDR3 bases: TGTGCCAGTAGTACCCTCCGGGAGGATTCACCCCTCCACTTT. Protein sequence: CASSTLREDSPLHF.

V gene TRBV6-2 or TRBV6-3 combines with J gene TRBJ1-2; TRBD1 matches at 12 bases. CDR1 is MNHEY, CDR2 SVGEGT, per germline. With V trimmed by 2 bases and J by 8 bases, 9 bases remained unmatched. This CDR3 spans 16 amino acids. The CDR3 here is CASSYGGTGGISGYTF. DNA for the CDR3: TGTGCCAGCAGTTACGGGGGGACAGGGGGCATTTCGGGCTACACCTTC.

The chain couples TRBV2 to TRBJ2-2; 8 nucleotides match TRBD1. J lost 4 bases, V lost 5 bases, and 3 bases had no gene match. Germline-derived CDR1 and CDR2 are SNHLY and FYNNEI. The CDR3 spans 14 residues. CDR3 region: CASSFDRGTGELFF. The CDR3 nucleotides are TGTGCCAGCAGTTTCGACAGGGGCACCGGGGAGCTGTTTTTT.

This clone was observed many times. A single base separates this from a much larger clone, so it may be a read error. The conserved phenylalanine or tryptophan normally closing the CDR3 is absent here, so this likely arose from a read error. The sample holds other DNA sequences that translate to the same CDR3. V gene TRBV5-1 combines with J gene TRBJ2-2; D may be TRBD1 (6 bases). Trimming removed 5 bases from V and 5 bases from J, with 22 bases in between. The CDR3 contains 17 residues. Germline V gene lookup returns CDR1 SGHRS and CDR2 YFSETQ. CDR3 loop: CASRGIDRRWSTGELFL. In DNA, the CDR3 is TGCGCCAGCAGGGGCATAGACAGGCGGTGGTCGACCGGGGAGCTGTTTCTT.

Ten or more counts support this clone. This chain uses TRBV15 with TRBJ2-3; D might be TRBD2 (6 bases). Germline assignment: CDR1 LNHNV and CDR2 YYDKDF (reference sequence). The CDR3 spans 15 residues. The ends were cut back, 5 bases at V and 2 bases at J, with 14 bases in the middle. The CDR3 is CATSLGGVATDTQYF. Here the CDR3 DNA reads TGTGCCACCAGCCTGGGGGGAGTGGCCACAGATACGCAGTATTTT. The full variable domain, rest sourced from reference TRBV15 and TRBJ2-3, is DAMVIQNPRYQVTQFGKPVTLSCSQTLNHNVMYWYQQKSSQAPKLLFHYYDKDFNNEADTPDNFQSRRPNTSFCFLDIRSPGLGDTAMYLCATSLGGVATDTQYFGPGTRLTVL.

Only a few counts were recorded for this clone. The rearrangement uses TRBV19 and TRBJ2-7; D is tentatively TRBD1 or TRBD2 (5 bases each). Germline V gene lookup returns CDR1 LNHDA and CDR2 SQIVND (reference sequence). Trimming left V 4 bases short and J 5 bases short, with 15 bases between. The CDR3 is made up of 14 amino acids. The CDR3 region is CASSSSTGTHEQYF. The CDR3 coding sequence is TGTGCCAGTAGTAGTAGTACCGGGACCCACGAGCAGTACTTC.

This clone showed up just a few times. This sequence joins TRBV29-1 and TRBJ2-1; D is undetermined. The CDR3 extends over 10 amino acids. Per germline, CDR1 SQVTM and CDR2 ANQGSEA. The ends were cut back, 4 bases at V and 8 bases at J, with 6 bases in the middle. In DNA form, the CDR3 reads TGCAGCGTTGTGCAGCATGAGCAGTTCTTC. It specifies CSVVQHEQFF.

This clone was counted at least ten times. The gene calls are TRBV3-1 and TRBJ2-1; D is ambiguous. CDR3 size: 15 residues. Germline CDR1 reads LGHDT; CDR2 reads YNNKEL (reference sequence). Trimming shortened V by 0 bases and J by 8 bases, and 14 bases separated the two germline ends. The CDR3 nucleotides read TGTGCCAGCAGCCAAGATCGGGCCGGTTACGATGAGCAGTTCTTC. The encoded protein is CASSQDRAGYDEQFF.

The table lists this clone with many counts. In nucleotides, the CDR3 is TGCGCCAGCAGCTTATCCCCGAGCTCCTATAATTCACCCCTCCACTTT. This encodes CASSLSPSSYNSPLHF. V gene TRBV5-1 combines with J gene TRBJ1-6; D is ambiguous. CDR3 length: 16 residues. The ends were cut back, 2 bases at V and 0 bases at J, with 9 bases in the middle. In germline, CDR1 is SGHRS, CDR2 YFSETQ.

The rearrangement joins TRBV27 to TRBJ2-1; D may correspond to TRBD1 or TRBD2 (5 bases each). The germline V and J ends were trimmed by 5 bases and 0 bases, with 17 bases remaining between them. CDR1 and CDR2 (germline): MNHEY, SMNVEV (reference sequence). This CDR3 region has 17 residues. CDR3 sequence reads: CASSGGWGKSSYNEQFF. The CDR3 nucleotides read TGTGCCAGCAGTGGGGGTTGGGGGAAAAGCTCCTACAATGAGCAGTTCTTC.

In its sample, this clone was seen a few times. The junction departs from the called germline gene at one end, perhaps through a read error. This rearrangement joins TRBV28 to TRBJ2-7, with D maybe TRBD1 (8 bases). The CDR3 is 15 amino acids. Germline V gene sequence: CDR1 MDHEN, CDR2 SYDVKM. This CDR3 reads CAISFHRGGSYEQYF. CDR3 sequence (DNA): TGTGCCATCAGTTTCCACAGGGGGGGATCCTACGAGCAGTATTTC.

This clone was recorded many times. This chain connects TRBV4-1 to TRBJ2-6, with D perhaps given as TRBD1 or TRBD2 (5 bases each). The CDR3 extends over 17 amino acids. Germline V lookup: CDR1 MGHRA, CDR2 YSYEKL. V lost 3 bases and J lost 0, with 12 bases in between. In DNA form, the CDR3 reads TGCGCCAGCAGCCAGGGGGAGTCGGTCTCTGGGGCCAACGTCCTGACTTTC. Translation: CASSQGESVSGANVLTF.

This clone has more than one count but fewer than ten. A much bigger clone sits one base away, suggesting this may be a read error. Other DNA sequences in this specimen translate into the identical CDR3. This chain uses TRBV5-6 with TRBJ1-2; D unclear. Trimming removed 4 bases at V and 1 base at J, with 11 bases between. The CDR3 totals 14 residues. Looked up from germline, CDR1 is SGHDT and CDR2 is YYEEEE. The CDR3 sequence: CASSPGGINYGYTF. Here the CDR3 DNA reads TGTGCCAGCAGCCCCGGTGGGATTAACTATGGCTACACCTTC.

This clone turned up a few times. The chain couples TRBV24-1 to TRBJ1-5, with no clear D. V gave up 2 bases and J gave up 4 bases, with 5 bases separating them. Germline-derived CDR1 and CDR2 are KGHDR and SFDVKD. The CDR3 spans 13 residues. CDR3 nucleotides: TGTGCCACCAGTGATTATAGTAATCAGCCCCAGCATTTT. This sequence encodes CATSDYSNQPQHF.

This clone was detected ten times or more. The chain recombines TRBV4-1 with TRBJ2-1; tentative D call: TRBD1 (6 bases). This CDR3 is 13 amino acids long. V was cut by 7 bases and J by 7 bases, with 14 bases left in between. Germline CDR1 is MGHRA and CDR2 is YSYEKL. The CDR3, as DNA: TGCGCCAGCAAAGCTGTCACAGGGAATGAGCAGTTCTTC. Protein: CASKAVTGNEQFF.

About this clone: Relative to the germline gene, one junction end is altered; a read error may explain this. The chain carries TRBV11-3 and TRBJ1-1; D gene uncertain. Germline V CDR1 and CDR2: SGHNT, YENEEA. The CDR3 runs 13 residues. The CDR3: CASRLSGNAEDFF. DNA of the CDR3: TGTGCCAGCAGATTAAGCGGGAACGCTGAAGATTTCTTT.

The genes are TRBV30 and TRBJ1-5; 8 bases match TRBD1. J lost 5 bases, V lost 8 bases, and 17 bases had no gene match. The CDR3 is made up of 16 amino acids. Germline V lookup: CDR1 GTSNPN, CDR2 SVGIG (reference sequence). Here the CDR3 DNA reads TGTGCCGTGAGGGATAAAAGGACAGGGAGAGATCAGCCCCAGCATTTT. This gives the protein CAVRDKRTGRDQPQHF.

By share, this clone counts as medium-sized. The V call is TRBV28, the J call TRBJ1-1; D unclear. This CDR3 is 12 amino acids long. Trimming took off 7 bases at V and 4 bases at J, with 10 bases between the two ends. The germline V gene has CDR1 MDHEN and CDR2 SYDVKM. Written as DNA, the CDR3 is TGTGCCAGCAAAGCTGGGAGCACTGAAGCTTTCTTT. It translates to CASKAGSTEAFF.

This clone is termed medium-sized. The gene calls are TRBV5-1 and TRBJ2-7; TRBD1 aligns across 7 bases. Losses at the gene ends were 1 base for V and 5 bases for J; bases not matched to a gene: 9. CDR3 length: 15 amino acids. Germline V gene data show CDR1 as SGHRS and CDR2 as YFSETQ. This CDR3 is CASSLRRTGLDEQYF. The CDR3 DNA follows: TGCGCCAGCAGCTTGCGCAGGACAGGCCTCGACGAGCAGTACTTC.

This clone came up a few times. The DNA of the CDR3 is TGTGCCACCTCCTCGGGGGGGCCCTACGAGCAGTACTTC. This translates into CATSSGGPYEQYF. The chain employs TRBV19 and TRBJ2-7; TRBD2 aligns across 8 bases. CDR1 and CDR2 from the germline V gene are LNHDA and SQIVND (reference sequence). Trimming took 10 bases from V and 2 from J; bases not matched to a gene: 7. CDR3 length: 13 amino acids. The full variable domain, completed using reference TRBV19 and TRBJ2-7, is DGGITQSPKYLFRKEGQNVTLSCEQNLNHDAMYWYRQDPGQGLRLIYYSQIVNDFQKGDIAEGYSVSREKKESFPLTVTSAQKNPTAFYLCATSSGGPYEQYFGPGTRLTVT.

This clone appeared many times. This chain joins TRBV27 and TRBJ2-3; 12 positions agree with TRBD2. The CDR3 is 16 amino acids. The germline V gene has CDR1 MNHEY and CDR2 SMNVEV (reference sequence). V shed 5 bases, J shed 1 base, and the junction held 4 bases outside the gene matches. The CDR3 spells CASSPRLAGGTDTQYF. CDR3 DNA: TGTGCCAGCAGTCCCCGACTAGCGGGGGGCACAGATACGCAGTATTTT.